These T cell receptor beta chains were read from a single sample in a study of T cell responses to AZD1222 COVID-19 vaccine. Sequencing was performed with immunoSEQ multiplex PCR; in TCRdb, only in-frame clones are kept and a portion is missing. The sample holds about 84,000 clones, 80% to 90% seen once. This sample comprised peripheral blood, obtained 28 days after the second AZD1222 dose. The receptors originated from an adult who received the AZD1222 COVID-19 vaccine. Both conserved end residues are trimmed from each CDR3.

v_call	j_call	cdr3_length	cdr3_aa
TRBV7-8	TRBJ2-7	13	ASSERLVNSYEQY
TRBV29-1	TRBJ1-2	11	SVDPRGLDGYT
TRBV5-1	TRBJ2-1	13	ASSSGTSENNEQF
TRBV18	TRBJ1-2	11	ASSPGQVDGYT
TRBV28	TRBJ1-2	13	ASTFPEGLHYGYT
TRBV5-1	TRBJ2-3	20	ASSRYQGPRRPSHKHTDTQY
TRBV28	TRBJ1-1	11	ASYRAGDTEAF
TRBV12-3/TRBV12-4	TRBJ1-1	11	ASSFLQQIEAF
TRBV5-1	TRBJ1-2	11	ASAGTGFVGYT
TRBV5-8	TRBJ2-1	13	ASSLGDSSYNEQF
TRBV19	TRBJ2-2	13	ASSIVSGNTGELF
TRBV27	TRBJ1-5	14	ASSKLIGGGNQPQH
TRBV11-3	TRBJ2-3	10	ASSDGWDTQY
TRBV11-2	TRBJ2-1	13	ASSLEETAYNEQF
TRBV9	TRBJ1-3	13	ASSGEVSSGNTIY
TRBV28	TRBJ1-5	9	ASSFSWPQH
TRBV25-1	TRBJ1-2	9	ASSETYGYT
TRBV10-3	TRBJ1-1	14	AISESTDRDWTEAF